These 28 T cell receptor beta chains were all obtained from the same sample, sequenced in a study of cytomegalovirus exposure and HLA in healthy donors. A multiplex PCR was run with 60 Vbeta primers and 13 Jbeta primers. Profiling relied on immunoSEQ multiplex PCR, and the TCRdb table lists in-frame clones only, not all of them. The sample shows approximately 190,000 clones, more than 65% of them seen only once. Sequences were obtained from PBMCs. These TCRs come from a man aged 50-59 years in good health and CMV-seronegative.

CDR3 DNA sequence: TGTGCCAGCGGAAGACTAACTAATGAAAAACTGTTTTTT. Translated: CASGRLTNEKLFF. The chain is built from TRBV27 and TRBJ1-4; D not resolved. This CDR3 spans 13 amino acids. Germline V CDR1 and CDR2: MNHEY, SMNVEV (reference sequence). The V end lost 8 bases, the J end lost 1 base, and 8 bases lay between the germline ends.

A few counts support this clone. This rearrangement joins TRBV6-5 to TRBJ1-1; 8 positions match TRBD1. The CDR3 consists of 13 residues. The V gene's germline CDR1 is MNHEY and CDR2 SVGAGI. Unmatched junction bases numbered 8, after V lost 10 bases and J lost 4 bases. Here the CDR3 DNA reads TGTGCCACCGGAACAGGGGGTGTCACTGAAGCTTTCTTT. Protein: CATGTGGVTEAFF.

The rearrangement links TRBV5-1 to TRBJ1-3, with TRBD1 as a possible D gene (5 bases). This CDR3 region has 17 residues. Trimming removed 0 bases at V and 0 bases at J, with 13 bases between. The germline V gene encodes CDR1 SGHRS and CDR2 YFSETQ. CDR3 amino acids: CASSLEGQAFSGNTIYF. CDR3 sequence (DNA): TGCGCCAGCAGCTTGGAGGGGCAGGCGTTCTCTGGAAACACCATATATTTT.

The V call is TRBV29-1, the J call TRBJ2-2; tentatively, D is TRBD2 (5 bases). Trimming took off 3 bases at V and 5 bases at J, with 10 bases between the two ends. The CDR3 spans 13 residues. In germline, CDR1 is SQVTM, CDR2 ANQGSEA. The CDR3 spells CSVEGSQTGELFF. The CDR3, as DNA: TGCAGCGTTGAGGGGAGTCAGACCGGGGAGCTGTTTTTT.

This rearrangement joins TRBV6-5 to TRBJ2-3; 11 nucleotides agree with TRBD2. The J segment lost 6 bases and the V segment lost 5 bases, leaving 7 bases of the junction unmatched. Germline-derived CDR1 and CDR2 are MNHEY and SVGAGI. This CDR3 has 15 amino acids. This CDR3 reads CASSRTSGGLDTQYF. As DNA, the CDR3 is TGTGCCAGCAGTCGTACTAGCGGGGGTTTGGATACGCAGTATTTT.

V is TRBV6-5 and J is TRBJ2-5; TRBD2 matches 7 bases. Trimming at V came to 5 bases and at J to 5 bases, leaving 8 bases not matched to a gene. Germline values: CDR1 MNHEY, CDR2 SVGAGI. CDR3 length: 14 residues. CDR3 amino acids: CASSARLAGETQYF. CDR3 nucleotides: TGTGCCAGCAGTGCCAGACTAGCTGGGGAGACCCAGTACTTC.

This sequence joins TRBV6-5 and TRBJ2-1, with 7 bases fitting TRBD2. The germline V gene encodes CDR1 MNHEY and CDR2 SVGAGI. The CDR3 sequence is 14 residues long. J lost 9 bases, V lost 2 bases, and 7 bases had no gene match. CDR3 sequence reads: CASSYTGGLGEQFF. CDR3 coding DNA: TGTGCCAGCAGTTACACCGGGGGGTTGGGTGAGCAGTTCTTC.

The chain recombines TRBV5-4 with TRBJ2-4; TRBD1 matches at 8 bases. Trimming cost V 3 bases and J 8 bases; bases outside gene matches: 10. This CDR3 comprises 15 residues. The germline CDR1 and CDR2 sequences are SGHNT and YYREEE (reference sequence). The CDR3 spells CASSSQGAGGDIQYF. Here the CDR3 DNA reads TGTGCCAGCAGCTCGCAGGGGGCCGGAGGTGACATTCAGTACTTC. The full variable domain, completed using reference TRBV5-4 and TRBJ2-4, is ETGVTQSPTHLIKTRGQQVTLRCSSQSGHNTVSWYQQALGQGPQFIFQYYREEENGRGNFPPRFSGLQFPNYSSELNVNALELDDSALYLCASSSQGAGGDIQYFGAGTRLSVL.

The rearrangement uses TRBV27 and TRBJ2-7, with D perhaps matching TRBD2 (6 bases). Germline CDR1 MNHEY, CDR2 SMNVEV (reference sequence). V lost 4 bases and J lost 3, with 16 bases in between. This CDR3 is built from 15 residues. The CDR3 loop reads CASSWNGGRGYEQYF. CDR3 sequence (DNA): TGTGCCAGCAGTTGGAACGGGGGTCGAGGCTACGAGCAGTACTTC.

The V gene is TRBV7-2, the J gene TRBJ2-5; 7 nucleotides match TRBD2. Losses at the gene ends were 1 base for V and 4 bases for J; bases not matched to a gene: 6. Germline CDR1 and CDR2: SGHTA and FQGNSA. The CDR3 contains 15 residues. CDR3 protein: CASSLGPGRVETQYF. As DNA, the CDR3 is TGTGCCAGCAGCTTAGGTCCAGGGAGGGTAGAGACCCAGTACTTC.

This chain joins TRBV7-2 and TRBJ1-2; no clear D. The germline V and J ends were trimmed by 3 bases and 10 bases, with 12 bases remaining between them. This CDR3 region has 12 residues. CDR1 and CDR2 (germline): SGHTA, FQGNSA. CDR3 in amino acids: CASSLGLRNYTF. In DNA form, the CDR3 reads TGTGCCAGCAGCTTGGGTCTCAGGAACTACACCTTC.

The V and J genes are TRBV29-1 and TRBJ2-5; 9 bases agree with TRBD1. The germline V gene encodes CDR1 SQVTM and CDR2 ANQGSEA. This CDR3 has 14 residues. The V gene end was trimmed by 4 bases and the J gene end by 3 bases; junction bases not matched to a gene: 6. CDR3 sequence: CSVGGTGWEETQYF. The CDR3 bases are TGCAGCGTTGGGGGGACAGGGTGGGAAGAGACCCAGTACTTC.

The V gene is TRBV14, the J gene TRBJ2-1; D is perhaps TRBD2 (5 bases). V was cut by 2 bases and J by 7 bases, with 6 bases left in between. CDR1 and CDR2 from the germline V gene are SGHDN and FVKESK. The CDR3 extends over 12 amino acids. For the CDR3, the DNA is TGTGCCAGCAGCCAACAGCGGAATGAGCAGTTCTTC. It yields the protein CASSQQRNEQFF. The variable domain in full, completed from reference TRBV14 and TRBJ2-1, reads EAGVTQFPSHSVIEKGQTVTLRCDPISGHDNLYWYRRVMGKEIKFLLHFVKESKQDESGMPNNRFLAERTGGTYSTLKVQPAELEDSGVYFCASSQQRNEQFFGPGTRLTVL.

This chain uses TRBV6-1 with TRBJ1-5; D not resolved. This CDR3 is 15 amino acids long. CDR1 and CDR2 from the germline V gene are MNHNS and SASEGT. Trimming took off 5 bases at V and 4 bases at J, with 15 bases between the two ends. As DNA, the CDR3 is TGTGCCAGCAGTCCTGGCCAGATAATAAATCAGCCCCAGCATTTT. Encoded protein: CASSPGQIINQPQHF.

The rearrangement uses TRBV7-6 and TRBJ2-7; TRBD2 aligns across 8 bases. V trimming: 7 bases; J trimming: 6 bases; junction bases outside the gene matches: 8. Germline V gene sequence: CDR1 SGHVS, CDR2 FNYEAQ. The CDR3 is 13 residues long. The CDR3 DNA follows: TGTGCCAGCATCCGGGGACTAGAGGGCGAGCAGTACTTC. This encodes CASIRGLEGEQYF. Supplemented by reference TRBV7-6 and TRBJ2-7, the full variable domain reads GAGVSQSPRYKVTKRGQDVALRCDPISGHVSLYWYRQALGQGPEFLTYFNYEAQQDKSGLPNDRFSAERPEGSISTLTIQRTEQRDSAMYRCASIRGLEGEQYFGPGTRLTVT.

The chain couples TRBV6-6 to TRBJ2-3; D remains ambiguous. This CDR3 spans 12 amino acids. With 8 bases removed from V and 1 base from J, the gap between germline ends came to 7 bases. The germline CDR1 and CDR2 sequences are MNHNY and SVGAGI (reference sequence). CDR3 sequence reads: CASGQGTDTQYF. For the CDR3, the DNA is TGTGCCAGCGGGCAGGGCACAGATACGCAGTATTTT.

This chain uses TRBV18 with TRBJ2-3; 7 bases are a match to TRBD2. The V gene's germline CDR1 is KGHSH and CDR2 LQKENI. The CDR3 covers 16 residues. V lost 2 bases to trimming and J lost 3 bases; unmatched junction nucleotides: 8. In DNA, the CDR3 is TGTGCCAGCTCACCAATCCGCGGGGGTCAGACAGATACGCAGTATTTT. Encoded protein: CASSPIRGGQTDTQYF.

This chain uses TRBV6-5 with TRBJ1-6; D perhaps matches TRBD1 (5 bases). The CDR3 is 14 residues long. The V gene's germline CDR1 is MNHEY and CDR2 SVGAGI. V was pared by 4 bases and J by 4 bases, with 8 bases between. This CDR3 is CASSLTAYNSPLHF. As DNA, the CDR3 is TGTGCCAGCAGTTTGACAGCTTATAATTCACCCCTCCACTTT.

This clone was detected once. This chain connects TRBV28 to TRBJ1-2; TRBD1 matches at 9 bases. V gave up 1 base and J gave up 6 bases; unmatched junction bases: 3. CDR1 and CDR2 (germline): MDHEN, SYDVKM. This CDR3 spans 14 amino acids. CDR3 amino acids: CASSLLQGADGYTF. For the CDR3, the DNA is TGTGCCAGCAGTTTATTACAGGGGGCAGATGGCTACACCTTC.

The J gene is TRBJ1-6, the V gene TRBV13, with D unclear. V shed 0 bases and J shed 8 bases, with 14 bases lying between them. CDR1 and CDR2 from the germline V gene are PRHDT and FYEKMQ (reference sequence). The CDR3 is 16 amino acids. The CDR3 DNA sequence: TGTGCCAGCAGCTTAGGCCTCGGTCCCGAGGATTCACCCCTCCACTTT. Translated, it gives CASSLGLGPEDSPLHF. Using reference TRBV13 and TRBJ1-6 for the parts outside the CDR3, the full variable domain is AAGVIQSPRHLIKEKRETATLKCYPIPRHDTVYWYQQGPGQDPQFLISFYEKMQSDKGSIPDRFSAQQFSDYHSELNMSSLELGDSALYFCASSLGLGPEDSPLHFGNGTRLTVT.

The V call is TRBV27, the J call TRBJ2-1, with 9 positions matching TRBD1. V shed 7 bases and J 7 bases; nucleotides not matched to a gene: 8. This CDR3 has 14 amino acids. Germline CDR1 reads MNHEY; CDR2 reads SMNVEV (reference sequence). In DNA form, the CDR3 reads TGTGCCAGCACTCCGACAGGGGGTGTAAATGAGCAGTTCTTC. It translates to CASTPTGGVNEQFF.

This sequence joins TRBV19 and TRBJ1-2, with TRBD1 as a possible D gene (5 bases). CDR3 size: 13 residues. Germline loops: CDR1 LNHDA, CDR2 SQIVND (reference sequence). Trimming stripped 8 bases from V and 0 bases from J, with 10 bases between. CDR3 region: CASEGLTNYGYTF. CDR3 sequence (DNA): TGTGCCAGTGAGGGACTGACTAACTATGGCTACACCTTC.

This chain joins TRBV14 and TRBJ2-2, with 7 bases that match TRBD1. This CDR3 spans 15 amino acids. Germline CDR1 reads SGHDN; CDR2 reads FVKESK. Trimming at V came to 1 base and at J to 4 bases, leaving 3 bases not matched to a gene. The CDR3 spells CASSQVGTVTGELFF. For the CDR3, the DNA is TGTGCCAGCAGCCAAGTTGGGACAGTCACCGGGGAGCTGTTTTTT. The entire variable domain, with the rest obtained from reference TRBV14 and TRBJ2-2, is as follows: EAGVTQFPSHSVIEKGQTVTLRCDPISGHDNLYWYRRVMGKEIKFLLHFVKESKQDESGMPNNRFLAERTGGTYSTLKVQPAELEDSGVYFCASSQVGTVTGELFFGEGSRLTVL.

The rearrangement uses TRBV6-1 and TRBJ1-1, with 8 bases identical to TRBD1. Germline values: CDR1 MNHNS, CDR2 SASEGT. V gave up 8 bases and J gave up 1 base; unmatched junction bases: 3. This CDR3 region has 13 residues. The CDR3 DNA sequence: TGTGCCAGCGGGGACAGGCCGAACACTGAAGCTTTCTTT. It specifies CASGDRPNTEAFF.

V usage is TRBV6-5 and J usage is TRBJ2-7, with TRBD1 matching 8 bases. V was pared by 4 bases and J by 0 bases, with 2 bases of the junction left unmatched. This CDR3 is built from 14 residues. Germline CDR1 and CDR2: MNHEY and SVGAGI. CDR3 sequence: CASSLGQGSYEQYF. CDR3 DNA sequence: TGTGCCAGCAGTTTAGGACAGGGCTCCTACGAGCAGTACTTC.

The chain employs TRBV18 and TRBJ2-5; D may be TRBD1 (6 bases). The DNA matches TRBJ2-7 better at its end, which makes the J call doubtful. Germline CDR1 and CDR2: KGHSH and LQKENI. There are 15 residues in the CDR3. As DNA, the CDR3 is TGTGCCAGCTCCCGCTTCCGGGACACCCCGGTCGAGCAGTACTTC. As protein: CASSRFRDTPVEQYF.

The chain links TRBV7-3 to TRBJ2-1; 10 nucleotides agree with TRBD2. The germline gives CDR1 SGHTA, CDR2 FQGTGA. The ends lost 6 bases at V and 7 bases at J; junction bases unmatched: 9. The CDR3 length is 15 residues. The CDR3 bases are TGTGCCAGCAGGGTTAGCGGGGGGTCCGGGAATGAGCAGTTCTTC. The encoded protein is CASRVSGGSGNEQFF.

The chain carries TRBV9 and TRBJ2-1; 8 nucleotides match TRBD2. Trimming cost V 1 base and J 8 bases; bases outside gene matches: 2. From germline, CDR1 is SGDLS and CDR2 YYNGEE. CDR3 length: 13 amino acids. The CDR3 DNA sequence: TGTGCCAGCAGCGTACGGGGGGGCTATGAGCAGTTCTTC. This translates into CASSVRGGYEQFF. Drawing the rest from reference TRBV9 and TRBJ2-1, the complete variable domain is DSGVTQTPKHLITATGQRVTLRCSPRSGDLSVYWYQQSLDQGLQFLIQYYNGEERAKGNILERFSAQQFPDLHSELNLSSLELGDSALYFCASSVRGGYEQFFGPGTRLTVL.